This T cell receptor beta chain was retrieved from a study of monozygotic twins with inflammatory bowel disease (dated by TCRdb to about 2019). Some background on the complete study: A total of 28 monozygotic twin pairs were included in the full study, comprising nine German pairs (four IBD-concordant, five IBD-discordant) and 19 IBD-discordant Danish pairs. Each individual had, on average, about 151 000 unique TCRalpha sequences and 181 000 unique TCRbeta sequences available for analysis. Disease-associated traits were sought mainly through comparisons between IBD patients and their genetically identical healthy co-twins within discordant pairs.

Reading the germline V gene gives CDR1 SGHTA and CDR2 FQGNSA. The CDR3 runs 13 amino acids, cysteine and phenylalanine included. The protein alone is recorded here. Beyond this particular receptor, the publication reports: No single strong signal or clonotype linked to IBD turned up in the results, so the idea that one exists was not supported. Differing immunosuppressive treatments among patients may have added background noise and inter-individual variability to the repertoires. No difference in repertoire similarity was observed between concordant and discordant twins, possibly owing to limited statistical power. The analysis was unable to tell different T cell subtypes apart. Compared with healthy twins, IBD patients had fewer clonotypes in common with other individuals, a difference most pronounced in patients showing signs of disease activity. TCRbeta repertoire diversity, by inverse Simpson index, was decreased in IBD patients compared with their healthy co-twins.

Receptors were amplified or captured by 5' RACE. For each TCR library, 3,000 to 3,500 ng of total RNA was used. For each sample, cDNA synthesis was carried out in eight separate reactions using SMARTScribe reverse transcriptase. During cDNA synthesis, template switching was used to introduce unique molecular identifiers that contained a 6-nucleotide sample barcode. TCRalpha and TCRbeta cDNA was amplified by two nested PCRs of 16 and 9 cycles, with bead purification after each PCR. Before amplification, the cDNA was both treated with uracil DNA-glycosylase and purified with the QIAquick PCR purification kit. The second PCR added Illumina TruSeq-compatible adapters along with sample-specific barcodes. TapeStation and Qubit were used to check library quality and concentration, and approximately 5 ng of each library went into the pool. The pooled libraries were sequenced with 2 x 100 bp reads and custom sequencing primers on an Illumina HiSeq2500 single-index Rapid Run. The authors' analysis ran thus. UMI-based consensus assembly with MiGEC version 1.2.6 was used to correct PCR and sequencing errors. MiXCR version 2.1.1 handled V(D)J alignment, clonotype assembly and CDR3 extraction. To normalise gene usage, clonotype sharing and MAIT/NKT TCR abundance, the analysis used the top 1000, 10 000 and 20 000 clonotypes per sample. After downsampling to 27 000 UMIs, diversity was calculated as the inverse Simpson index using the vegan R package. Statistical testing used paired Mann-Whitney U tests on the discordant twin pairs and applied Benjamini-Hochberg correction for multiple testing. TCRdb reprocessed the reads, and each CDR3 protein sequence is entered once, without DNA. The V and J calls and clone size come from TCRdb's table, not from the authors' own analysis. For this sample, the table gives over 130,000 distinct CDR3 sequences. 2% to 3% of the sample goes to the ten largest clones.

With respect to this clonotype: The antigen it binds to is not known.

A 2.5 ml peripheral blood sample was drawn into PAXgene tubes per donor and stored at -80°C. Total RNA was isolated from whole blood with the PAXgene blood miRNA kit on an automated QIAcube, without T cell sorting. Peripheral blood from monozygotic twin pairs concordant or discordant for inflammatory bowel disease was subjected to deep TCRalpha and TCRbeta repertoire profiling with unique molecular barcoding. Smoking habits were recorded for all twin pairs, and individuals were classified as current, former or never smokers. This clonotype originated in a human donor with ulcerative colitis or Crohn's disease, or a healthy co-twin of an affected twin (not recorded which). The sequenced sample was blood. Recombination connected TRBV7-2 to TRBJ2-7; TCRdb's D gene call, TRBD2, goes unchecked for lack of DNA. The CDR3 here reads CASGGAPKYEQYF.